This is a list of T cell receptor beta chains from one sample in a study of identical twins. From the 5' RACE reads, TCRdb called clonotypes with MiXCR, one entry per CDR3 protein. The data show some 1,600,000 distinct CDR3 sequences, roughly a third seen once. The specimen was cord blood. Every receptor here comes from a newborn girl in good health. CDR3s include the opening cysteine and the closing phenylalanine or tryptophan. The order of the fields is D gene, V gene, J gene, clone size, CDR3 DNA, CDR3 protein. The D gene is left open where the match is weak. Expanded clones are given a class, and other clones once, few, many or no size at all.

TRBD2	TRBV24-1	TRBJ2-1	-	TGTGCCACCAGTGTTCCTAGCGGGACTTACAATGAGCAGTTCTTC	CATSVPSGTYNEQFF
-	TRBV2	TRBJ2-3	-	TGTGCCAGCAGTGAACACGGGACCATCACAGATACGCAGTATTTT	CASSEHGTITDTQYF
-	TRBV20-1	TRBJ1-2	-	TGCAGTGCTAGAGCCCTCCTAGCTAACTATGGCTACACCTTC	CSARALLANYGYTF
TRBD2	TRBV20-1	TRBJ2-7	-	TGCAGTGCCACCCGGAGGCTAGCGGGAGGCAATGAGCAGTACTTC	CSATRRLAGGNEQYF
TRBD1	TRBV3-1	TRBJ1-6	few	TGTGCCAGCAGCCAATTTGGGACAGGGGGAATCAATTCACCCCTCCACTTT	CASSQFGTGGINSPLHF
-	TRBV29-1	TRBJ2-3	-	TGCAGCGTTACGCCACTAGCACGGCGCACAGATACGCAGTATTTT	CSVTPLARRTDTQYF
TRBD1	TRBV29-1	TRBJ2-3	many	TGCAGCGTCCAGCCGCACAGGGGGAGATGGCGGTACACAGATACGCAGTATTTT	CSVQPHRGRWRYTDTQYF
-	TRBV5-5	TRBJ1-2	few	TGTGCCAGCAGCCTAACCGACACCTGGGGGCCCAACTATGGCTACACCTTC	CASSLTDTWGPNYGYTF
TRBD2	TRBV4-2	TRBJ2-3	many	TGTGCCAGCAGCCAAGGAACTGGCGGGAGAGGCACAGATACGCAGTATTTT	CASSQGTGGRGTDTQYF
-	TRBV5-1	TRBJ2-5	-	TGCGCCAGCAGCTTGAATGCGGAGACCCAGTACTTC	CASSLNAETQYF
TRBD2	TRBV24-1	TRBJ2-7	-	TGTGCCACCAGTATGAGCGGGAGAGGGGCCAATGAGCAGTACTTC	CATSMSGRGANEQYF
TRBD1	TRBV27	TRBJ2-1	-	TGTGCCAGCAGTTCGTCTAACCGGGACAGGGAAAGAGGCAATGAGCAGTTCTTC	CASSSSNRDRERGNEQFF
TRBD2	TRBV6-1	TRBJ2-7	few	TGTGCCAGCAGTTCGACCGGACTAGGTCAGGTCTACGAGCAGTACTTC	CASSSTGLGQVYEQYF
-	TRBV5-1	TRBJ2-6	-	TGCGCCAGCAGCGGTCTGAGAGGGGCCAACGTCCTGACTTTC	CASSGLRGANVLTF
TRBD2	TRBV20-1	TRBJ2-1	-	TGCAGTGCTCGGGGGGGAGGCACTTCCTACAATGAGCAGTTCTTC	CSARGGGTSYNEQFF
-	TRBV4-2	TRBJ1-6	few	TGTGCCAGCAGCCAAGAAAAGGGTGGGCTTTCACCCCTCCACTTT	CASSQEKGGLSPLHF
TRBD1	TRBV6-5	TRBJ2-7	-	TGTGCCAGCAGTTACCCCTCCGGGACAGGGAGCGAGCAGTACTTC	CASSYPSGTGSEQYF
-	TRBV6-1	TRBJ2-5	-	TGTGCCAGCAGTGAAACCGTCAGGGGAGGGTACAATGAGCAGTACTTC	CASSETVRGGYNEQYF
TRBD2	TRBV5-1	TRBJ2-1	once	TGCGCCAGCAGCGACTATGCGGGACTAGCGGGAAATGAGCAGTTCTTC	CASSDYAGLAGNEQFF
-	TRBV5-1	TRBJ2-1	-	TGCGCCAGCAGCTTGGCTGGCCCGGACAATGAGCAGTTCTTC	CASSLAGPDNEQFF
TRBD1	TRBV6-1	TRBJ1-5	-	TGTGCCAGCATGAGGGACAGGGGCTTGAATCAGCCCCAGCATTTT	CASMRDRGLNQPQHF
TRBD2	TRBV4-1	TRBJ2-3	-	TGCGCCAGCAGCCAGTCGGGACTAGTAACAGATACGCAGTATTTT	CASSQSGLVTDTQYF
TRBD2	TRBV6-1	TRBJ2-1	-	TGTGCCAGCAGTAGGGGACTAGCGGGGGGGTGGTATGAGCAGTTCTTC	CASSRGLAGGWYEQFF
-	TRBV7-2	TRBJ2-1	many	TGTGCCAGCAGCCGACCTACTTCTTACAATGAGCAGTTCTTC	CASSRPTSYNEQFF
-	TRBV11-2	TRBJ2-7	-	TGTGCCAGCAGCCGACCCGGGTCCTTCACCTACGAGCAGTACTTC	CASSRPGSFTYEQYF
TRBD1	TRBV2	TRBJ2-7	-	TGTGCCAGCGTCGGGACAGACACCTACGAGCAGTACTTC	CASVGTDTYEQYF
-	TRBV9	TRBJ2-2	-	TGTGCCAGCAGCCCCGCTAGCTGGAACACCGGGGAGCTGTTTTTT	CASSPASWNTGELFF
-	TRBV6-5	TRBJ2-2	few	TGTGCCAGCAGTCTACAGGGTCGAGGAACCGGGGAGCTGTTTTTT	CASSLQGRGTGELFF
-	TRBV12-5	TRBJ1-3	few	TGTGCTAGTGGTTTGGGAGCAGGGACTGGAAACACCATATATTTT	CASGLGAGTGNTIYF
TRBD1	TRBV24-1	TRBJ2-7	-	TGTGCCACCAGTGGAACAGGGGAGAACTACGAGCAGTACTTC	CATSGTGENYEQYF
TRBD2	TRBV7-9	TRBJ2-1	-	TGTGCCAGCAGCGTAACCGGGACTAGCGTTATCCATGAGCAGTTCTTC	CASSVTGTSVIHEQFF
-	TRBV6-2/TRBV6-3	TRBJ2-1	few	TGTGCCAGCAGTTACCGGACTCCAACCTACAATGAGCAGTTCTTC	CASSYRTPTYNEQFF
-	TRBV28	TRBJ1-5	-	TGTGCCAGCAGCACGGGACGGTTCAATCAGCCCCAGCATTTT	CASSTGRFNQPQHF
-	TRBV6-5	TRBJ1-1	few	TGTGCCAGCAGTTCTTCTGAAGCTTTCTTT	CASSSSEAFF
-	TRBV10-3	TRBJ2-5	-	TGTGCCATCAGTGAGACTAGACAAGAGACCCAGTACTTC	CAISETRQETQYF
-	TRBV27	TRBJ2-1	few	TGTGCCAGCAGTCCCTCGGCCGGGCAGGTCGGCAATGAGCAGTTCTTC	CASSPSAGQVGNEQFF
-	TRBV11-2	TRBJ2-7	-	TGTGCCAGCAGCTTAGTGGACATGGGCGAGCAGTACTTC	CASSLVDMGEQYF
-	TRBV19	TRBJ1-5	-	TGTGCCAGTACGGCCCCCCGCGCGCGGTTTAGCAATCAGCCCCAGCATTTT	CASTAPRARFSNQPQHF
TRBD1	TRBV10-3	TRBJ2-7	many	TGTGCCATCAAAGTCTCGGACAGGGTCTACGAGCAGTACTTC	CAIKVSDRVYEQYF
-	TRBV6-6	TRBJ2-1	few	TGTGCCAGCGGAAACCAGGCCGAGGGTGAGCAGTTCTTC	CASGNQAEGEQFF
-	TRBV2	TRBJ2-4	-	TGTGCCAGCGGTGGGGTTTTAGCCAAAAACATTCAGTACTTC	CASGGVLAKNIQYF
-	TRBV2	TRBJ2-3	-	TGTGCCAGCGGTAGGAGGGACACAGATACGCAGTATTTT	CASGRRDTDTQYF
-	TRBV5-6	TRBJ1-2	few	TGTGCCAGCAGCTTGTGGATTGGTAGGGGCGTCCCAAACTATGGCTACACCTTC	CASSLWIGRGVPNYGYTF
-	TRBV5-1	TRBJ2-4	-	TGCGCCAGCAGCCCCACAACCTACGTGCAGTACTTC	CASSPTTYVQYF
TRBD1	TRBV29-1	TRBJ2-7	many	TGCAGCGCAACTAGTGGGACAGGGCTCTACGAGCAGTACTTC	CSATSGTGLYEQYF
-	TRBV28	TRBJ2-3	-	TGTGCCAGCAGTCCGTACAAGGGGGGGACGCAGTATTTT	CASSPYKGGTQYF
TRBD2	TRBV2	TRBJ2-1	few	TGTGCCAGCATTTGGCTAGCGGGGGGAAATGAGCAGTTCTTC	CASIWLAGGNEQFF
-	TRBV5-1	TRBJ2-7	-	TGCGCCAGCAGCTTGGTATCACAGCATTCCTACGAGCAGTACTTC	CASSLVSQHSYEQYF
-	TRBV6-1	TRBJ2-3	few	TGTGCCACGGAGTGGGGTGGGAGCACAGATACGCAGTATTTT	CATEWGGSTDTQYF
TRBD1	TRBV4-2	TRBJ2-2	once	TGTGCCAGCAGCCACCCTATCCGGGACAGGGGATTGACCGGGGAGCTGTTTTTT	CASSHPIRDRGLTGELFF
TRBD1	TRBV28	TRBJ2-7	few	TGTGCCAGCAGCTACCCCGGGACAGGGGGCAGTGAGCAGTACTTC	CASSYPGTGGSEQYF
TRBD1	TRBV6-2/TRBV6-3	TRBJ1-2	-	TGTGCCAGCAGTTACTCGTCAGGGGGCCTTGGCTACACCTTC	CASSYSSGGLGYTF
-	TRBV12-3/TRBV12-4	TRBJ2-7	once	TGTGCCAGCAGTTTAGTTAGGGGGGGAAGCTCCTACAATGAGCAGTACTTC	CASSLVRGGSSYNEQYF
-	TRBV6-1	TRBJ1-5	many	TGTGCCAGCAGTGGACACGGAATCAATCAGCCCCAGCATTTT	CASSGHGINQPQHF